These T cell receptor beta chains were read from a single sample in a study of blood T cell repertoires in COVID-19. Profiled with immunoSEQ multiplex PCR; TCRdb holds only in-frame clones, not every one. The repertoire includes about 250,000 clones, more than 70% of them detected once, and around 6.3% sits in the top ten. The specimen was peripheral blood. Receptors were obtained from a woman aged 25-40 years with COVID-19, enrolled during active disease. The CDR3 runs from the conserved cysteine through the conserved F or W. D genes are given only for firm matches. Size values are once, few and many counts, or a class for expanded clones, and some rows have none.

size | J | D | V | CDR3 | DNA
NA | TRBJ1-1 | TRBD1 | TRBV19 | CASSIRGQGGGTNTEAFF | TGTGCCAGTAGTATTAGGGGACAGGGAGGGGGGACGAACACTGAAGCTTTCTTT
NA | TRBJ2-3 | TRBD1 | TRBV28 | CASSSGQGVSTDTQYF | TGTGCCAGCAGTTCGGGACAGGGGGTTTCCACAGATACGCAGTATTTT
NA | TRBJ2-7 | TRBD1 | TRBV4-3 | CASSQATGKTYEQYF | TGCGCCAGCAGCCAAGCGACAGGGAAGACCTACGAGCAGTACTTC
NA | TRBJ2-7 | NA | TRBV7-2 | CASSTSRPGEQYF | TGTGCCAGCAGCACGAGTCGGCCGGGCGAGCAGTACTTC
NA | TRBJ2-7 | NA | TRBV7-2 | CASSLGAGTNAYEQYF | TGTGCCAGCAGCTTGGGGGCCGGGACTAACGCCTACGAGCAGTACTTC
NA | TRBJ1-6 | NA | TRBV25-1 | CASSGTIGGPPPLHF | TGTGCCAGCAGTGGCACGATCGGGGGGCCCCCGCCCCTCCACTTT
NA | TRBJ2-5 | TRBD2 | TRBV29-1 | CSAGGLAAFQETQYF | TGCAGCGCCGGAGGACTAGCGGCCTTTCAAGAGACCCAGTACTTC
NA | TRBJ1-6 | NA | TRBV28 | CASSLDSINSPLHF | TGTGCCAGCAGCCTGGACAGCATTAATTCACCCCTCCACTTT
once | TRBJ1-5 | TRBD1 | TRBV29-1 | CSVGQGRDQPQHF | TGCAGCGTTGGACAGGGGCGAGATCAGCCCCAGCATTTT
NA | TRBJ1-1 | NA | TRBV5-1 | CASSLVRQGPNTEAFF | TGCGCCAGCAGCTTGGTACGGCAGGGTCCGAACACTGAAGCTTTCTTT
NA | TRBJ2-1 | TRBD2 | TRBV6-6 | CASTTSGTLEQFF | TGTGCCAGCACGACTAGCGGAACATTAGAGCAGTTCTTC
NA | TRBJ1-1 | TRBD1 | TRBV5-4 | CASSPQGRFEREAFF | TGTGCCAGCAGCCCACAGGGGCGGTTTGAACGTGAAGCTTTCTTT
NA | TRBJ2-3 | TRBD2 | TRBV27 | CASSLAGGPDTQYF | TGTGCCAGCAGTTTAGCGGGGGGTCCAGATACGCAGTATTTT
NA | TRBJ2-7 | TRBD2 | TRBV2 | CASSDGLAGPPLEQYF | TGTGCCAGCAGTGACGGACTAGCTGGGCCCCCCCTCGAGCAGTACTTC
NA | TRBJ2-2 | TRBD1 | TRBV5-1 | CASSPDRGITGELFF | TGCGCCAGCAGCCCTGACAGGGGAATTACCGGGGAGCTGTTTTTT
NA | TRBJ2-2 | TRBD1 | TRBV6-6 | CASRTGQGLTGELFF | TGTGCCAGCAGAACCGGACAGGGTCTCACCGGGGAGCTGTTTTTT
NA | TRBJ1-2 | TRBD1 | TRBV27 | CASSPRTGLNYGYTF | TGTGCCAGCAGTCCTCGGACAGGACTTAACTATGGCTACACCTTC
NA | TRBJ1-2 | NA | TRBV7-2 | CASSFQGINGYTF | TGTGCCAGCAGCTTTCAGGGCATAAATGGCTACACCTTC
NA | TRBJ2-5 | NA | TRBV7-2 | CASSPGPGETQYF | TGTGCCAGCAGCCCTGGGCCTGGGGAGACCCAGTACTTC
NA | TRBJ2-1 | TRBD2 | TRBV6-2/TRBV6-3 | CASSYQTSGRWQFF | TGTGCCAGCAGTTACCAAACTAGCGGGAGATGGCAGTTCTTC
NA | TRBJ1-2 | NA | TRBV5-5 | CASSTTGAGYGYTF | TGTGCCAGCAGCACCACCGGAGCGGGGTATGGCTACACCTTC
NA | TRBJ1-6 | NA | TRBV12-3/TRBV12-4 | CASSTGNSPLHF | TGTGCCAGCAGCACGGGTAATTCACCCCTCCACTTT
NA | TRBJ1-5 | NA | TRBV10-2 | CASSTGLGNQPQHF | TGCGCCAGCAGCACAGGGCTAGGCAATCAGCCCCAGCATTTT
NA | TRBJ1-4 | NA | TRBV29-1 | CSVAPLTATNEKLFF | TGCAGCGTTGCCCCACTGACTGCAACTAATGAAAAACTGTTTTTT